A selection of T cell receptor beta chains follows, all from one sample in a study of shared clonotypes between healthy human individuals. Method: immunoSEQ multiplex PCR; TCRdb's copy keeps in-frame clones and lacks some. The sample lists approximately 2,000,000 clones; roughly 90% were seen once. Sequenced material: naive CD4+ T cells from PBMCs. The receptors were gathered from a man younger than 30 in good health. Some clones in this sample may be carry-over from other donors' samples. Both conserved end residues are part of each CDR3. The D gene is left open where the match is weak. Some rows have no size entry. The others give once, few or many, or a class for an expanded clone.

.	TRBV5-4	.	TRBJ1-1	CASSLGGANTEAFF	TGTGCCAGCAGCTTGGGGGGGGCGAACACTGAAGCTTTCTTT
.	TRBV30	.	TRBJ1-2	CAWTRDTANYGYTF	TGTGCCTGGACCCGGGACACAGCTAACTATGGCTACACCTTC
.	TRBV6-4	.	TRBJ1-2	CASSERQGDGYTF	TGTGCCAGCAGTGAGCGGCAGGGAGATGGCTACACCTTC
.	TRBV6-1	once	TRBJ2-4	CASSEALAKNIQYF	TGTGCCAGCAGTGAAGCGTTAGCCAAAAACATTCAGTACTTC
TRBD2	TRBV7-7	once	TRBJ2-5	CASSYDGRLGETQYF	TGTGCCAGCAGCTACGACGGGAGGCTGGGGGAGACCCAGTACTTC
TRBD1	TRBV28	once	TRBJ1-1	CASRTGFKRRAFF	TGTGCCAGCAGGACAGGGTTCAAGCGGAGGGCTTTCTTT
TRBD2	TRBV27	.	TRBJ2-3	CASSSGLAGAVGTQYF	TGTGCCAGCAGTTCGGGACTAGCGGGGGCGGTGGGTACGCAGTATTTT
.	TRBV5-1	.	TRBJ1-1	CASSLGAAANTNTEAFF	TGCGCCAGCAGCTTGGGTGCGGCAGCCAATACGAACACTGAAGCTTTCTTT
.	TRBV11-1	.	TRBJ2-2	CASSLKNTGELFF	TGTGCCAGCAGCTTGAAGAACACCGGGGAGCTGTTTTTT
TRBD2	TRBV28	.	TRBJ2-2	CASMGGSGNTGELFF	TGTGCCAGCATGGGAGGGAGCGGGAACACCGGGGAGCTGTTTTTT
.	TRBV7-3	.	TRBJ2-3	CASSSFLSTDTQYF	TGTGCCAGCAGCTCATTTCTAAGCACAGATACGCAGTATTTT
.	TRBV28	once	TRBJ2-7	CASRPAPTYEQYF	TGTGCCAGCAGGCCGGCACCTACCTACGAGCAGTACTTC
TRBD1	TRBV10-3	.	TRBJ1-2	CAIGSQRGPNNYGYTF	TGTGCCATCGGATCACAGAGGGGGCCCAACAACTATGGCTACACCTTC
TRBD2	TRBV7-2	once	TRBJ2-1	CASSPWGGEQFF	TGTGCCAGCAGCCCCTGGGGGGGAGAGCAGTTCTTC
TRBD1	TRBV6-1	.	TRBJ2-5	CASSEGIRQGAQETQYF	TGTGCCAGCAGTGAAGGGATTCGACAGGGGGCCCAAGAGACCCAGTACTTC
TRBD1	TRBV6-1	.	TRBJ1-2	CASSGTGPYGYTF	TGTGCCAGCAGTGGGACAGGCCCCTATGGCTACACCTTC
.	TRBV11-2	.	TRBJ2-5	CASSFHSETQYF	TGTGCCAGCAGCTTTCATTCTGAGACCCAGTACTTC
.	TRBV4-2	.	TRBJ1-3	CASSPDWGGGNTIYF	TGTGCCAGCAGCCCAGACTGGGGGGGAGGAAACACCATATATTTT
.	TRBV7-2	.	TRBJ2-1	CASSLAGPIEQFF	TGTGCCAGCAGCTTAGCTGGCCCTATTGAGCAGTTCTTC
.	TRBV9	.	TRBJ1-1	CASSVGAPMGSTEAFF	TGTGCCAGCAGCGTAGGAGCTCCCATGGGATCGACTGAAGCTTTCTTT
.	TRBV4-3	.	TRBJ2-2	CASSPRMPGNTGELFF	TGCGCCAGCAGCCCCCGGATGCCGGGGAACACCGGGGAGCTGTTTTTT
.	TRBV7-2	.	TRBJ2-7	CASSLRQFAYEQYF	TGTGCCAGCAGCTTAAGACAGTTTGCCTACGAGCAGTACTTC
.	TRBV28	.	TRBJ2-1	CASSRLQPSGNEQFF	TGTGCCAGCAGTCGACTTCAACCGAGCGGGAATGAGCAGTTCTTC
.	TRBV11-2	once	TRBJ2-5	CASSLSSSTATRETQYF	TGTGCCAGCAGCTTATCTTCAAGTACGGCGACGAGGGAGACCCAGTACTTC
.	TRBV4-3	.	TRBJ2-5	CASSQEWGGGGRETQYF	TGCGCCAGCAGCCAAGAATGGGGAGGGGGCGGCCGGGAGACCCAGTACTTC
TRBD2	TRBV28	once	TRBJ2-7	CASSPNPGTSGSYEQYF	TGTGCCAGCAGTCCAAATCCCGGGACTAGCGGGAGTTACGAGCAGTACTTC
.	TRBV4-1	.	TRBJ2-1	CASSPRGRLSSYNEQFF	TGCGCCAGCAGCCCCCGGGGGCGGTTAAGCTCCTACAATGAGCAGTTCTTC
TRBD1	TRBV6-1	.	TRBJ2-5	CASSTNPRDRETQYF	TGTGCCAGCAGTACCAACCCACGGGACAGAGAGACCCAGTACTTC
TRBD2	TRBV28	.	TRBJ2-1	CASRALAGKVLNYNEQFF	TGTGCCAGCAGGGCACTAGCGGGTAAAGTCTTGAACTACAATGAGCAGTTCTTC
.	TRBV7-9	.	TRBJ2-3	CASSPRGRRTDTQYF	TGTGCCAGCAGCCCCCGAGGCCGGCGAACAGATACGCAGTATTTT
TRBD2	TRBV18	.	TRBJ2-2	CASSPFTGLAGGTGELFF	TGTGCCAGCTCACCGTTCACTGGACTAGCGGGAGGGACCGGGGAGCTGTTTTTT
.	TRBV5-1	.	TRBJ1-2	CASSANLPGRNYGYTF	TGCGCCAGCAGCGCGAACCTTCCGGGACGCAACTATGGCTACACCTTC
TRBD2	TRBV28	.	TRBJ2-6	CASYQAPSGSSGANVLTF	TGTGCCAGCTACCAGGCCCCTAGCGGGAGCTCTGGGGCCAACGTCCTGACTTTC
TRBD2	TRBV7-9	.	TRBJ2-4	CASSLKAGGVIQYF	TGTGCCAGCAGCTTAAAAGCGGGAGGGGTCATTCAGTACTTC
.	TRBV19	.	TRBJ1-5	CASSAALFRVGNQPQHF	TGTGCCAGTAGTGCAGCGCTCTTCAGGGTAGGCAATCAGCCCCAGCATTTT
.	TRBV28	.	TRBJ1-5	CASSRRQAGNQPQHF	TGTGCCAGCAGCCGTCGACAGGCGGGCAATCAGCCCCAGCATTTT
TRBD1	TRBV28	.	TRBJ2-7	CASIHSGQGYEQYF	TGTGCCAGCATCCATTCCGGACAGGGCTACGAGCAGTACTTC
TRBD1	TRBV7-2	.	TRBJ1-4	CASSLGSGGEKLFF	TGTGCCAGCAGCTTAGGGTCAGGGGGTGAAAAACTGTTTTTT
TRBD2	TRBV7-8	.	TRBJ2-3	CASRPEAGYTDTQYF	TGTGCCAGCAGGCCCGAAGCGGGGTACACAGATACGCAGTATTTT
TRBD1	TRBV7-2	.	TRBJ1-3	CASSPASTGNSGNTIYF	TGTGCCAGCAGCCCTGCCTCGACAGGGAACTCTGGAAACACCATATATTTT
.	TRBV20-1	few	TRBJ1-4	CSAPRRGVLFF	TGCAGTGCGCCACGCAGGGGCGTACTGTTTTTT
TRBD2	TRBV2	.	TRBJ2-3	CASSAGTTITDTQYF	TGTGCCAGCAGTGCCGGGACTACAATCACAGATACGCAGTATTTT
TRBD2	TRBV10-3	.	TRBJ2-3	CAISESIFMGAGLTWANTQYF	TGTGCCATCAGTGAGTCGATTTTCATGGGAGCGGGACTCACATGGGCGAATACGCAGTATTTT
.	TRBV20-1	.	TRBJ2-7	CSAPDGYEQYF	TGCAGTGCCCCCGATGGCTACGAGCAGTACTTC
.	TRBV14	.	TRBJ1-2	CASSQERWEENGYTF	TGTGCCAGCAGCCAAGAGAGGTGGGAGGAGAATGGCTACACCTTC
.	TRBV6-6	.	TRBJ2-1	CASSYGVSGSEFF	TGTGCCAGCAGTTACGGGGTGAGCGGATCGGAGTTCTTC
.	TRBV5-8	.	TRBJ2-7	CASSPRQGSYEQYF	TGTGCCAGCAGCCCGAGGCAGGGTTCCTACGAGCAGTACTTC
TRBD2	TRBV7-6	.	TRBJ2-1	CASSSSGTSGKPHEQFF	TGTGCCAGCAGCTCCTCAGGGACTAGCGGGAAACCTCATGAGCAGTTCTTC
.	TRBV5-6	.	TRBJ2-4	CASSPGRGLAKNIQYF	TGTGCCAGCAGCCCAGGACGGGGGCTAGCCAAAAACATTCAGTACTTC
.	TRBV28	.	TRBJ2-7	CASRLSLASSPYEQYF	TGTGCCAGCAGACTCTCCCTAGCGTCGAGCCCCTACGAGCAGTACTTC
TRBD2	TRBV7-2	.	TRBJ2-5	CASSRSGRWLETQYF	TGTGCCAGCAGCCGAAGCGGGAGATGGTTAGAGACCCAGTACTTC
.	TRBV11-2	.	TRBJ2-5	CASSPGSGETQYF	TGTGCCAGCAGCCCGGGGTCGGGGGAGACCCAGTACTTC
TRBD2	TRBV5-1	.	TRBJ2-7	CASSLGLADVSYEQYF	TGCGCCAGCAGCTTGGGGCTAGCGGATGTCTCCTACGAGCAGTACTTC